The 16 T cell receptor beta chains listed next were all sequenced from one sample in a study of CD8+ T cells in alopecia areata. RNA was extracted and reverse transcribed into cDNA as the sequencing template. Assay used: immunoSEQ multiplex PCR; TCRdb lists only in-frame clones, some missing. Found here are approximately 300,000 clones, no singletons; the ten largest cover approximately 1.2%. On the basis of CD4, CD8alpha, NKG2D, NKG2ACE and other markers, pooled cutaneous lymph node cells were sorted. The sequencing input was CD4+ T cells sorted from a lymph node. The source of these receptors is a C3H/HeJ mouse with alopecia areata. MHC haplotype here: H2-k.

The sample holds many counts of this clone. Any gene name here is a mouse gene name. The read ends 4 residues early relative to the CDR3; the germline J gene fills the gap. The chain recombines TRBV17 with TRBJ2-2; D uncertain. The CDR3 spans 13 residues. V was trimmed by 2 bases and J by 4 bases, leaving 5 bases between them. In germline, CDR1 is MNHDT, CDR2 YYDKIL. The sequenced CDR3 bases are TGTGCTAGCAGTAGAATGGGCACCGGG. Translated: CASSRMGTG. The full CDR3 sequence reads CASSRMGTGQLYF.

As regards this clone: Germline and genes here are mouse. CDR3 DNA (partial): TGTGCCAGCAGCCAGGGTACCTATGCT. Amino acids: CASSQGTYA. The entire CDR3 sequence reads CASSQGTYAEQFF. The genes are TRBV14 and TRBJ2-1; TRBD1 is a possible D gene (5 bases). The read stops 4 residues short of the end of the CDR3; the missing end is completed from the germline J gene. Trimming pared 5 bases from V and 3 bases from J, leaving 9 bases between. CDR1 SGHDT and CDR2 FRDEAV come from the germline V gene. CDR3 length: 13 amino acids.

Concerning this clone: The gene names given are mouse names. The CDR3: CASSQDSSNTGQLYF. Incomplete CDR3 DNA: TGTGCCAGCAGCCAAGACAGCTCAAACACCGGG. The chain joins TRBV5 to TRBJ2-2; D is unclear. From the germline J gene comes the end of the CDR3, since the read stops 4 residues before it. Trimming removed 0 bases from V and 0 bases from J, with 5 bases in between. This CDR3 has 15 residues. Germline assignment: CDR1 LGHNA and CDR2 YNLKQL (reference sequence).

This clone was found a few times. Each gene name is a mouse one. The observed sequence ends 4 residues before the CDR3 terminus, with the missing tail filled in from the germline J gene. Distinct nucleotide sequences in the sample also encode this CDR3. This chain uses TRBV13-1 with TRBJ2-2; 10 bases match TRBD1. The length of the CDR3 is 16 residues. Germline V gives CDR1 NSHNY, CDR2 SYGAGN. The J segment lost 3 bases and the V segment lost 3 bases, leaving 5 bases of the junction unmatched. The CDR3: CASSGRDRGDTGQLYF. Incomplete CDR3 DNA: TGTGCCAGCAGTGGCCGGGACAGGGGAGACACCGGG.

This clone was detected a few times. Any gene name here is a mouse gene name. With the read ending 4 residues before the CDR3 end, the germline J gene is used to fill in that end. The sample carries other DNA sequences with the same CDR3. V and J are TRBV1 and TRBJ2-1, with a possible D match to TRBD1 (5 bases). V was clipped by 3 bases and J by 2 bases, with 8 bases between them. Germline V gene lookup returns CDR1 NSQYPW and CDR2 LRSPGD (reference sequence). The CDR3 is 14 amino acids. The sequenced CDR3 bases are TGCACCTGCAGTGCCGACAGAGACTATGCT. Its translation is CTCSADRDYA. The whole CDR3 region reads CTCSADRDYAEQFF.

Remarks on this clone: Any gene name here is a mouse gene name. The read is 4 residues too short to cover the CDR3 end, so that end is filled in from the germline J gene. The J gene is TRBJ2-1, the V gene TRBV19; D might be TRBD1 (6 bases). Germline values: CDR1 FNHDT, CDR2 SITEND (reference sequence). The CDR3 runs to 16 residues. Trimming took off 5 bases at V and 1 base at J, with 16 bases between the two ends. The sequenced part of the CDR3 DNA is TGTGCCAGCAGGCCCCCCCGGGGACAAAACTATGCT. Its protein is CASRPPRGQNYA. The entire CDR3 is CASRPPRGQNYAEQFF.

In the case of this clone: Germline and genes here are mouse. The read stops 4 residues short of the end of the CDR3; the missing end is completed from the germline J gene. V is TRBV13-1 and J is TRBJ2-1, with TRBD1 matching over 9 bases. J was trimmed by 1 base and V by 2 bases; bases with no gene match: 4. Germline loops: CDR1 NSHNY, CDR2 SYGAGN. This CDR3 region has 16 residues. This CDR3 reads CASSDGDRDNYAEQFF. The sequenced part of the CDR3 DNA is TGTGCCAGCAGTGACGGGGACAGGGACAACTATGCT.

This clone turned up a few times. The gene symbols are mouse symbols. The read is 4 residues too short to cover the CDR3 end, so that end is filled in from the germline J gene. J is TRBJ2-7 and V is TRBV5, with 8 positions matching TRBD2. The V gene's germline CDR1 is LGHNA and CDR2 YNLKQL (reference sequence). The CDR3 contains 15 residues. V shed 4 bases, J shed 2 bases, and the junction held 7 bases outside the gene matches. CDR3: CASSRTGGATYEQYF. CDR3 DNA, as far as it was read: TGTGCCAGCAGCCGCACTGGGGGTGCCACCTAT.

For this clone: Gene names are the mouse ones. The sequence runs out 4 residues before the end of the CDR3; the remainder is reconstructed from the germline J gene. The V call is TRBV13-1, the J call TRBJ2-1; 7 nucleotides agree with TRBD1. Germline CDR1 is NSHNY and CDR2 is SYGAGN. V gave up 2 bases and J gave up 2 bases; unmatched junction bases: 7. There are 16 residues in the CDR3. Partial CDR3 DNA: TGTGCCAGCAGTGAATCGACAGGGAGGGACTATGCT. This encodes CASSESTGRDYA. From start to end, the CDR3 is CASSESTGRDYAEQFF.

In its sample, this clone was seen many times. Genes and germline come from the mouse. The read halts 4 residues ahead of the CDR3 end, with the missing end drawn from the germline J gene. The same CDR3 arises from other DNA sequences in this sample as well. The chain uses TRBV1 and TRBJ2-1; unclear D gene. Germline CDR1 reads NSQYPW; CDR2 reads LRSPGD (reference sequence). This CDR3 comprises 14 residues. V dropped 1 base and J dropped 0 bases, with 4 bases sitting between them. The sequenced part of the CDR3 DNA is TGCACCTGCAGTGCAGGGGATAACTATGCT. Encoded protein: CTCSAGDNYA. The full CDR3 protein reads CTCSAGDNYAEQFF.

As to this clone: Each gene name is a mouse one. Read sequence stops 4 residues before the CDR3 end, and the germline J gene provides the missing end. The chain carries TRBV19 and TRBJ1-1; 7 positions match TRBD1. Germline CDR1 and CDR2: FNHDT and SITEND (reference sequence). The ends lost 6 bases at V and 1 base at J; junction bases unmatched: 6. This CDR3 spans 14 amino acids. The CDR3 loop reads CASTTQGWNTEVFF. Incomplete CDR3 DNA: TGTGCCAGCACCACACAGGGGTGGAACACA.

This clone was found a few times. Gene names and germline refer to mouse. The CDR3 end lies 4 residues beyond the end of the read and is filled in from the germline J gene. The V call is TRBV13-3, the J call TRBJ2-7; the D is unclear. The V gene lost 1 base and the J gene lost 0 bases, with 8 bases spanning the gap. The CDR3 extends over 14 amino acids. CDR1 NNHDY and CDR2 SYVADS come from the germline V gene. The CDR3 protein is CASSDPRSSYEQYF. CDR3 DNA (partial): TGTGCCAGCAGTGATCCCAGGAGCTCCTAT.

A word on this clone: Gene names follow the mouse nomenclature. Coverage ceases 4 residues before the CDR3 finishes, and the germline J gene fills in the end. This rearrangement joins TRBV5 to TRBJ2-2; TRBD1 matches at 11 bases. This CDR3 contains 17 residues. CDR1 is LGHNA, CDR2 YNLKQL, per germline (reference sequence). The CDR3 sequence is CASSQDWTGGKGGQLYF. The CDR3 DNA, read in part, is TGTGCCAGCAGCCAAGATTGGACAGGGGGCAAGGGCGGG.

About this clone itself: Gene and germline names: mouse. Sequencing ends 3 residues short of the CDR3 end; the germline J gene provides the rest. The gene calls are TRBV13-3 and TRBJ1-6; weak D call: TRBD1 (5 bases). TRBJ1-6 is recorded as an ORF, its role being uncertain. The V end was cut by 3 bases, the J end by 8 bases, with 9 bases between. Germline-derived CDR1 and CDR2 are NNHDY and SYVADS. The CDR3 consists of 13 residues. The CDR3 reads CASSGQWDSPLYF. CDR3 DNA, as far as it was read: TGTGCCAGCAGTGGACAGTGGGATTCGCCC.

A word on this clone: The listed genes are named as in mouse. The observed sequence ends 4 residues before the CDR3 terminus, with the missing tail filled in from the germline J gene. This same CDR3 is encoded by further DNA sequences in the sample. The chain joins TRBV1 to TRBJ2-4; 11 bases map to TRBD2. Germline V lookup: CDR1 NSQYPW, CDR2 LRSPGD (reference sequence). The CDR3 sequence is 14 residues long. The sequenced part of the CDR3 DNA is TGCACCTGCAGTGCAGGGACTGGGGGGAAC. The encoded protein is CTCSAGTGGN. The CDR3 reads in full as CTCSAGTGGNTLYF. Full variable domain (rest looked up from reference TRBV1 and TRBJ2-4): VTLLEQNPRWRLVPRGQAVNLRCILKNSQYPWMSWYQQDLQKQLQWLFTLRSPGDKEVKSLPGADYLATRVTDTELRLQVANMSQGRTLYCTCSAGTGGNTLYFGAGTRLSVL.

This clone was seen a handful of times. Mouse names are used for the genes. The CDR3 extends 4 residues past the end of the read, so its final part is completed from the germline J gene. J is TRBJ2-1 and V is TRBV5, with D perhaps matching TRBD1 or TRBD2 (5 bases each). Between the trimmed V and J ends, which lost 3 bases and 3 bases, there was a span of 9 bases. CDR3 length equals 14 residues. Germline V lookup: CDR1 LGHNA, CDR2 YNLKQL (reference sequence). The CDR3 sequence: CASSQGDGYAEQFF. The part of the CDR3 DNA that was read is TGTGCCAGCAGCCAGGGGGATGGCTATGCT.